This T cell receptor beta chain was retrieved from a study of blood T cell repertoires in COVID-19 (dated by TCRdb to 2018 to 2021). Study-level background: Samples from collaborators originated in the United States, Italy and Spain and spanned both the acute and convalescent phases of COVID-19. The material from the prospective study consisted of cDNA or gDNA derived from T cells, B-cell-depleted T cells, or PBMCs. Subjects who had been exposed to COVID-19, were actively infected with it, or had recovered from it provided the deeply sampled blood TCRbeta repertoires that made up the dataset. A freely available public database, intended as a resource for researchers studying the immune response to SARS-CoV-2, is where the repertoires were released. The samples were drawn from two sources: the first 160 participants of the ongoing ImmuneRACE study, and 1,254 subjects contributed by 6 global collaborators. Nearly every sample came with metadata listing a de-identified subject ID, COVID-19 status, age in years and sex. Where available, HLA class I and class II types were obtained from metadata supplied by the sample provider rather than from assay-based typing.

TCRbeta CDR3 regions were amplified from genomic DNA by means of the immunoSEQ Assay, a bias-controlled multiplex PCR. Turning to the authors' computational methods: The number of nucleated cells in each sample was estimated from the amplification of reference gene primers within the assay. Sequence reads were collapsed and filtered to measure the absolute abundance of every unique TCRbeta CDR3 rearrangement. Productive Simpson clonality was computed per sample as the square root of Simpson's diversity index over productive rearrangements. TCRdb obtained this table from immuneACCESS and retained in-frame rearrangements with V and J assigned. These tables miss some clones; where compared with another copy, unresolved V genes account for less than half of the shortfall, and the remainder is unexplained. That table furnishes V, J and clone size, whereas the DNA furnished D and trimming. The sample data list about 300,000 clones, and nearly 90% of these were observed just once. The ten top clones hold 1.5% to 2% of the sample.

Per the germline V gene (reference sequence), MNHEY is the CDR1 and SMNVEV is the CDR2. The CDR3, cysteine through phenylalanine, is 14 amino acids long. Only CDR3 DNA remains: 42 bases, in frame from the first base. The junction shows trimming of 2 bases on V and 3 bases on J, plus 8 bases between the germline ends. The full study reports these points: How much clinical and demographic metadata was included differed by source and by participant, and the metadata was provided uncurated.

In Seattle, one collaborating source enrolled patients while the infection was active and tracked those patients longitudinally over the course of disease. Whole blood was collected in K2EDTA tubes by collaborating institutions according to the institutions' own protocols. For TCRbeta analysis, collaborators shipped samples as frozen whole blood, isolated PBMCs, or DNA extracted from either of those sample types. As for this clone: No antigen is known for it. The sample holds no much larger clone one base away, and base qualities are not on file.

The rearranged segments are TRBV27 and TRBJ1-5; no D segment can be confidently identified. The clonotype was recovered from a woman in her twenties or thirties with COVID-19, enrolled during active disease. The sequencing sample was made of peripheral blood. The CDR3 corresponds to CASSLVAVNQPQHF. In nucleotide form, the sequence is TGTGCCAGCAGTTTAGTAGCGGTCAATCAGCCCCAGCATTTT.